This T cell receptor (beta chain) came from a study of glioma-infiltrating T cells after dendritic cell vaccination. TCRB CDR3 was amplified from 2 ug genomic DNA or less. Some clones are missing from TCRdb's copy, which holds only in-frame ones; the method was immunoSEQ multiplex PCR. The table has about 95,000 clones, approximately 81% seen once. This CDR3 has 14 residues. V lost 2 bases and J lost 8; bases outside the gene matches: 7. Germline CDR1 is MNHEY and CDR2 is SVGAGI. Only patients with spare fresh-frozen tumor and over two years of follow-up were included. Sequencing used blood, obtained before dendritic cell vaccination. The TCR was taken from a human donor with glioblastoma. The J gene is TRBJ1-2, the V gene TRBV6-5; 8 bases map to TRBD1. The DNA of the CDR3 is TGTGCCAGCAGTTACGTGGGACAGGAGAGGGGCTACACCTTC. This translates into CASSYVGQERGYTF.